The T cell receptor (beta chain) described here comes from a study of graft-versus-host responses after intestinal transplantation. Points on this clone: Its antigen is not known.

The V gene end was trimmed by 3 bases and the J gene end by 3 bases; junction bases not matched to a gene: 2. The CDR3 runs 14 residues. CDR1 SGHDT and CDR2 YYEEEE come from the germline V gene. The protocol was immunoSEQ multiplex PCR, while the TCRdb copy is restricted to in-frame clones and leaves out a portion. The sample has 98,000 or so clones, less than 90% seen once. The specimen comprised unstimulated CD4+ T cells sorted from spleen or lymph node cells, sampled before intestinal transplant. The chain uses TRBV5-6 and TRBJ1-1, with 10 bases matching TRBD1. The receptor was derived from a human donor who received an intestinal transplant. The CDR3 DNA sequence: TGTGCCAGCAGCTGGGGGACAGGGGACACTGAAGCTTTCTTT. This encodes CASSWGTGDTEAFF.